What follows describes a single T cell receptor (beta chain). Its antigen remains unidentified. This specimen comes from a study of breast tumors, draining lymph nodes, adjacent tissues. General observations from the study: The data were judged consistent with most tumor T cells coming from lymph node and expanding in tumor. Compared with basal-like, luminal-like tumors shared significantly more repertoire with nontumor tissue. Tumors had less TCR diversity than lymph nodes, more than nontumor tissue. The lymph node origin of tumor T cells was framed as consistent with a hypothesis, not demonstrated.

Samples came from axillary lymph nodes draining the breast cancer. TCRdb reprocessed the multiplex PCR reads with MiXCR, giving one entry per CDR3 protein. The sample records about 130,000 distinct CDR3 sequences, about a fifth being singletons. V shed 2 bases and J shed 0 bases, with 10 bases lying between them. From germline, CDR1 is SGHAT and CDR2 FQNNGV. This CDR3 has 15 residues. This TCR came from a female donor with breast cancer. Some clones in this sample may be carry-over from other donors' samples. V is TRBV11-2 and J is TRBJ1-1, with D possibly being TRBD1 (6 bases). The sample taken for sequencing was axillary lymph node tissue. CDR3 in DNA: TGTGCCAGCAGCTTAACAGGGCCTATGAACACTGAAGCTTTCTTT. Translating gives CASSLTGPMNTEAFF.